This TCR beta chain originates from a study of blood T cell repertoires in COVID-19 (dated by TCRdb to 2018 to 2020). Concerning the study at large: Samples from collaborators originated in the United States, Italy and Spain and spanned both the acute and convalescent phases of COVID-19. The material from the prospective study consisted of cDNA or gDNA derived from T cells, B-cell-depleted T cells, or PBMCs. The dataset comprised deeply sampled blood TCRbeta repertoires from subjects exposed to, actively infected with, or recovered from COVID-19. A freely available public database, intended as a resource for researchers studying the immune response to SARS-CoV-2, is where the repertoires were released. Samples were obtained from the ongoing ImmuneRACE study (first 160 participants) and from over a thousand subjects provided by 6 global collaborators. A de-identified subject ID, COVID-19 status, age in years and sex were almost always included in the sample metadata. HLA class I and class II types, where available, came from metadata supplied by the sample provider rather than from assay-based typing. General conclusions and limits of the study: Clinical and demographic metadata were provided uncurated, with the amount varying by source and participant.

Whole blood was collected in K2EDTA tubes by collaborating institutions according to the institutions' own protocols. Collaborator samples were shipped for TCRbeta analysis as frozen whole blood, isolated PBMCs, or DNA extracted from either sample type. TCRbeta CDR3 regions were amplified from genomic DNA using the immunoSEQ Assay, a bias-controlled multiplex PCR. The study's processing was this. The number of nucleated cells in each sample was estimated from the amplification of reference gene primers within the assay. Sequence reads were collapsed and filtered to measure the absolute abundance of every unique TCRbeta CDR3 rearrangement. Productive Simpson clonality was computed per sample as the square root of Simpson's diversity index over productive rearrangements. Drawn from immuneACCESS, this table holds only the in-frame rearrangements with V and J called that TCRdb kept. Clones are partly lost; checked studies trace under half to an unresolved V gene and leave the rest unexplained. That table is the source of V, J and clone size, and D and trimming were worked out from the DNA. Counted in this sample were under 45,000 clones; about 86% of them appeared once. The ten largest make up around two fifths of the sample.

Trimming accounts for 6 bases at V and 9 bases at J, while the number of junction bases matched to no gene is 8. Looking up the germline V gene yields CDR1 MNHEY and CDR2 SVGAGI. Taken from cysteine to phenylalanine, the CDR3 has 14 residues. Only the CDR3 portion is preserved as DNA: 42 bases, with reading frame beginning at the first base. As concerns this clone: Its antigen is still unknown. No base-level quality is on record; no much larger clone is a single base apart.

The specimen was peripheral blood. The chain employs TRBV6-5 and TRBJ1-6, with 7 junctional bases fitting TRBD1. This clonotype was sampled from a woman older than 75 with active or convalescent COVID-19. The CDR3 in this case is CASSPGRGPSPLHF. The bases read TGTGCCAGCAGCCCCGGAAGGGGGCCTTCACCCCTCCACTTT.